The clone carrying this TCR beta chain was counted many times. Repertoires were generated with immunoSEQ multiplex PCR, while TCRdb's copy carries only in-frame clones and drops some. The sample lists fewer than 400,000 clones, roughly 90% occurring once. Donors of Cohort 3 who recovered were those that had two negative PCRs, clearance, or symptom resolution. The CDR3 is 14 amino acids. Germline loops: CDR1 LNHDA, CDR2 SQIVND (reference sequence). The J segment lost 0 bases and the V segment lost 6 bases, leaving 2 bases of the junction unmatched. This specimen belongs to a study of blood T cell repertoires in COVID-19.

This chain connects TRBV19 to TRBJ2-3; 8 bases are shared with TRBD2. The material sequenced was PBMCs or T cells enriched from blood (not recorded which). This TCR was sampled from a woman aged 25 to 39 who had recovered from COVID-19. For the CDR3, the DNA is TGTGCCAGTAGACCGGGGGGGAGCACAGATACGCAGTATTTT. Protein sequence: CASRPGGSTDTQYF.